A selection of T cell receptor beta chains follows, all from one sample in a study of T cells in Graves' hyperthyroidism and ophthalmopathy. Each CDR3 protein gets one entry after TCRdb re-called the multiplex PCR reads with MiXCR. The table records around 340,000 distinct CDR3 sequences, roughly 15% of them present only once. Sequenced: blood. Receptor source: a woman aged 25 to 39 with Graves' hyperthyroidism that later progressed to Graves' ophthalmopathy. The CDR3 runs from the conserved cysteine through the conserved F or W. The D gene is left open where the match is weak. Only part of the rows carry a size: once, few, many, or a class if the clone is expanded.

v_call: TRBV11-3; j_call: TRBJ2-2; clone_size: NA; d_call: TRBD1; cdr3_nt: TGTGCCAGCAGCCGCGAGGGACAGGGGCGTTACGGGGAGCTGTTTTTT; cdr3_aa: CASSREGQGRYGELFF
v_call: TRBV7-2; j_call: TRBJ1-1; clone_size: many; d_call: NA; cdr3_nt: TGTGCCAGCAGCCCGACGGGAGCAGGGTTGATGACTGAAGCTTTCTTT; cdr3_aa: CASSPTGAGLMTEAFF
v_call: TRBV30; j_call: TRBJ1-1; clone_size: many; d_call: NA; cdr3_nt: TGTGCCTGGAGTTCAGACAGGTACACTGAAGCTTTCTTT; cdr3_aa: CAWSSDRYTEAFF
v_call: TRBV12-3/TRBV12-4; j_call: TRBJ1-1; clone_size: many; d_call: NA; cdr3_nt: TGTGCCAGCAGTTGGGCCGGGAACACTGAAGCTTTCTTT; cdr3_aa: CASSWAGNTEAFF
v_call: TRBV5-6; j_call: TRBJ2-7; clone_size: NA; d_call: TRBD2; cdr3_nt: TGTGCCAGCAGCCCTGGGGCCTGGCGGCTAGCGGGAGACTTTGAGCAGTACTTC; cdr3_aa: CASSPGAWRLAGDFEQYF
v_call: TRBV9; j_call: TRBJ1-6; clone_size: NA; d_call: NA; cdr3_nt: TGTGCCAGCAGCGTTGAGTCAGGGCGAAATTCACCCCTCCACTTT; cdr3_aa: CASSVESGRNSPLHF
v_call: TRBV24-1; j_call: TRBJ2-1; clone_size: NA; d_call: TRBD2; cdr3_nt: TGTGCCACCATGCGCGGGGGGGGTTCCTACAATGAGCAGTTCTTC; cdr3_aa: CATMRGGGSYNEQFF
v_call: TRBV11-2; j_call: TRBJ2-2; clone_size: many; d_call: TRBD1; cdr3_nt: TGTGCCAGCAGCTTAGATTCAAACCGGGACAGGGAGCTAAACACCGGGGAGCTGTTTTTT; cdr3_aa: CASSLDSNRDRELNTGELFF
v_call: TRBV5-1; j_call: TRBJ2-3; clone_size: NA; d_call: NA; cdr3_nt: TGCGCCAGCAGCTTGGAAGGGGGTCGACGAGATACGCAGTATTTT; cdr3_aa: CASSLEGGRRDTQYF
v_call: TRBV5-1; j_call: TRBJ2-7; clone_size: many; d_call: TRBD1; cdr3_nt: TGCGCCAGCAGCTATGGGACAGGGCACTACGAGCAGTACTTC; cdr3_aa: CASSYGTGHYEQYF
v_call: TRBV6-1; j_call: TRBJ2-1; clone_size: few; d_call: TRBD2; cdr3_nt: TGTGCCAGCAGTCAAAGCGGGGGGGCTTATGAGCAGTTCTTC; cdr3_aa: CASSQSGGAYEQFF
v_call: TRBV20-1; j_call: TRBJ1-6; clone_size: NA; d_call: TRBD1; cdr3_nt: TGCAGTGCCAAAAGAGGGGGCTCTAATTCACCCCTCCACTTT; cdr3_aa: CSAKRGGSNSPLHF
v_call: TRBV28; j_call: TRBJ2-1; clone_size: many; d_call: TRBD1; cdr3_nt: TGTGCCAGCAGCCGCGGCCCGGACAGGGGCCCCCCCGTTTACAATGAGCAGTTCTTC; cdr3_aa: CASSRGPDRGPPVYNEQFF
v_call: TRBV5-8; j_call: TRBJ1-2; clone_size: many; d_call: NA; cdr3_nt: TGTGCCAGCAGCCAGGCGGGGGGAAATGGCTACACCTTC; cdr3_aa: CASSQAGGNGYTF
v_call: TRBV11-2; j_call: TRBJ2-3; clone_size: many; d_call: TRBD2; cdr3_nt: TGTGCCAGCACAGGGATCGGGGGGGTAGTAAGAAAAGGGTCAGATACGCAGTATTTT; cdr3_aa: CASTGIGGVVRKGSDTQYF
v_call: TRBV5-6; j_call: TRBJ1-6; clone_size: few; d_call: TRBD1; cdr3_nt: TGTGCCAGCAGCTTATCAGAGACAGGGTATGATTCACCCCTCCACTTT; cdr3_aa: CASSLSETGYDSPLHF